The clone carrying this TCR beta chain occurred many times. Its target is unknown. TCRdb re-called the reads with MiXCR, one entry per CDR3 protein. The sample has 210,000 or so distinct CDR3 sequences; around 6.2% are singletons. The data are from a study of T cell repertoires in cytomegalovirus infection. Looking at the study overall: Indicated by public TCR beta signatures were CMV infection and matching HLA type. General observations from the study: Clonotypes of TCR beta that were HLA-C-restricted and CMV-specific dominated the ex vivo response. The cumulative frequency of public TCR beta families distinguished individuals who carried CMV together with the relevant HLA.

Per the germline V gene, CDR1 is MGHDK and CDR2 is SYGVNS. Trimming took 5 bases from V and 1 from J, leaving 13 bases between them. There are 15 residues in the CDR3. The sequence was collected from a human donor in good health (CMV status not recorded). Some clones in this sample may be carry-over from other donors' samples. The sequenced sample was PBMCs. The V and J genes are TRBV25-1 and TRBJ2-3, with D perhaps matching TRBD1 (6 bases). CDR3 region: CASSSYHRGTDTQYF. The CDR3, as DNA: TGTGCCAGCAGTTCATATCACAGGGGCACAGATACGCAGTATTTT.